The sample holds a few counts of the clone carrying this T cell receptor beta chain. The antigen is unknown. V dropped 2 bases and J dropped 5; count of bases not matched to a gene: 4. The CDR3 consists of 13 residues. Germline CDR1 and CDR2: GTSNPN and SVGIG (reference sequence). TCRdb keeps only in-frame clones here, not all; method: immunoSEQ multiplex PCR. Found here are 100,000 or so clones, 88% of them singletons; the top ten hold under 3%. The data derive from a study of T cell responses to AZD1222 COVID-19 vaccine. Study observations and caveats: Among spike-specific TCRs, nearly half reportedly target unmutated variant regions.

The clonotype comes from an adult in good health. The rearrangement uses TRBV30 and TRBJ1-2, with 8 bases aligning to TRBD1. Sequencing used peripheral blood, obtained on day 0 of AZD1222 vaccination. The CDR3 loop reads CAWSPGGEYGYTF. CDR3 nucleotide sequence: TGTGCCTGGAGTCCAGGGGGCGAATATGGCTACACCTTC.